This T cell receptor beta chain was obtained from a study of beta chain features in type 1 diabetes. Whole-study findings and limits: There was a moderate but significant shortening of TCRB CDR3s in all four CD4+ subsets of Type 1 diabetes patients.

Expressed TCRB transcripts were sequenced, since all the RNA that had been isolated was reverse transcribed. Reads from naive, central memory and regulatory T cell samples averaged around 3.6 million. This table comes from immunoSEQ multiplex PCR, and its TCRdb copy is limited to in-frame clones, with some not included. Of about 650,000 clones listed, roughly 12% are singletons. Germline values: CDR1 SGHTA, CDR2 FQGNSA. CDR3 size: 12 residues. Trimming pared 5 bases from V and 6 bases from J, leaving 9 bases between. There are a few counts of this clone. Its antigen remains unknown. Sequencing was carried out using naive CD4+ T cells from blood. V is TRBV7-2 and J is TRBJ2-3; D gene unclear. The receptor's source is a man aged 25-40 years with type 1 diabetes. The CDR3 DNA reads as TGTGCCAGCAGCCCACAGTCGGATACGCAGTATTTT. This gives the protein CASSPQSDTQYF.